The 4 T cell receptor beta chains below all came from one sample that was sequenced in a study of technical replicates of blood from several donors. The method was immunoSEQ multiplex PCR; TCRdb's version includes in-frame clones alone and lacks a portion of them. The repertoire holds 70,000 or so clones, with 80% to 90% as singletons. Sequencing input: PBMCs. These TCRs come from a human donor in good health. Some clones in this sample may be carry-over from other donors' samples.

The chain is built from TRBV27 and TRBJ2-7; perhaps TRBD2 as D (6 bases). This CDR3 region has 15 residues. In germline, CDR1 is MNHEY, CDR2 SMNVEV (reference sequence). V was cut by 5 bases and J by 5 bases, with 19 bases left in between. As DNA, the CDR3 is TGTGCCAGCAGTAGGTTATCGGGGGTTAGAAACGAGCAGTACTTC. Residues: CASSRLSGVRNEQYF.

J is TRBJ1-4 and V is TRBV6-5; no definite D call. This CDR3 contains 16 residues. Germline V lookup: CDR1 MNHEY, CDR2 SVGAGI. V was shortened by 0 bases and J by 10 bases, with 18 bases between the two germline ends. CDR3 bases: TGTGCCAGCAGTTACTCTCCGGCGGTCGGGGAGGCAAAACTGTTTTTT. It is translated as CASSYSPAVGEAKLFF.

The chain couples TRBV4-1 to TRBJ2-1; the match to TRBD2 covers 10 bases. Per the germline V gene, CDR1 is MGHRA and CDR2 is YSYEKL. Trimming at V came to 5 bases and at J to 10 bases, leaving 17 bases not matched to a gene. The CDR3 has 17 residues. CDR3 in amino acids: CASSGLLASGSFLEQFF. The CDR3 DNA reads TGCGCCAGCAGCGGTCTCTTGGCTAGCGGGAGTTTTTTGGAGCAGTTCTTC.

The chain couples TRBV11-2 to TRBJ2-5, with D perhaps matching TRBD1 (5 bases). The CDR3 totals 17 residues. Trimming shortened V by 3 bases and J by 5 bases, and 22 bases separated the two germline ends. CDR1 is SGHAT and CDR2 is FQNNGV in the germline V gene. For the CDR3, the DNA is TGTGCCAGCAGCTTGTTGTGGGGCACCCCAGGTGGGGAGACCCAGTACTTC. It encodes CASSLLWGTPGGETQYF.